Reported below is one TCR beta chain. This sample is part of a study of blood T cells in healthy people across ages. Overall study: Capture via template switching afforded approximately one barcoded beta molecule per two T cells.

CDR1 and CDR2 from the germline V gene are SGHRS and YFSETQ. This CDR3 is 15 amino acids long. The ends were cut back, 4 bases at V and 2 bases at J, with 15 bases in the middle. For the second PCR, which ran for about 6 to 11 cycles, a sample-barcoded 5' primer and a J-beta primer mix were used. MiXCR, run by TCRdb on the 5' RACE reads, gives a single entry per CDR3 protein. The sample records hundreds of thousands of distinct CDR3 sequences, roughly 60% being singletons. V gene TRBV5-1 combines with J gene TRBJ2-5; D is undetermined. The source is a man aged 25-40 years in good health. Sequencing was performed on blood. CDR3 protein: CASSPQPGEQETQYF. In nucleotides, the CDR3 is TGCGCCAGCAGCCCCCAGCCAGGCGAGCAAGAGACCCAGTACTTC.